The present entry profiles one TCR beta chain with its context. The antigen remains undetermined. This entry belongs to a study of OX40 agonist ivuxolimab in advanced cancers. Sequencing used immunoSEQ multiplex PCR; TCRdb keeps in-frame clones, though not all of them. The table includes 70,000 to 85,000 clones, 86% detected once. Overall study results and limits: Researchers report that CD8+ T cells had, on average, more expanded clones than CD4+.

Between the trimmed V and J ends, which lost 1 base and 9 bases, there was a span of 5 bases. The germline CDR1 and CDR2 sequences are SGHDT and YYEEEE. This CDR3 comprises 11 residues. The sequencing used CD4+ or CD8+ T cells sorted from blood, collected in a trial of the OX40 agonist ivuxolimab. The V and J genes are TRBV5-6 and TRBJ2-1; no firm D call. This TCR came from an adult with an advanced solid tumor such as melanoma, head and neck, liver or kidney cancer. In DNA, the CDR3 is TGTGCCAGCAGCTTGAGGGTTGAGCAGTTCTTC. It yields the protein CASSLRVEQFF.